The clone carrying this TCR beta chain was detected only a few times. V was cut by 2 bases and J by 0 bases, with 8 bases left in between. This CDR3 has 15 residues. Germline CDR1 and CDR2: MNHEY and SVGEGT. This entry is derived from a study of CD8 T cells in ankylosing spondylitis. TCRdb reprocessed the 5' RACE reads via MiXCR and lists one record per CDR3 protein. The sample has approximately 140,000 distinct CDR3 sequences, 40% to 50% seen once. The sequencing sample was made of synovial fluid, either unsorted or a sorted T cell fraction (not recorded which). The sequence derives from a male donor with ankylosing spondylitis. This sequence joins TRBV6-2 or TRBV6-3 and TRBJ2-1; no clear D. CDR3 coding DNA: TGTGCCAGCAGTTACCTAGACCCCTCCTACAATGAGCAGTTCTTC. It encodes CASSYLDPSYNEQFF.